This T cell receptor (beta chain) originates from a study of blood T cell repertoires in COVID-19. Study-wide background: T cells, B-cell-depleted T cells, or PBMCs supplied cDNA or gDNA.

Profiling relied on immunoSEQ multiplex PCR, and the TCRdb table lists in-frame clones only, not all of them. The table includes 350,000 to 400,000 clones, roughly 90% detected once. Assignment of participants to cohorts was predicated upon participant-reported clinical history. CDR1 and CDR2 from the germline V gene are LGHDT and YNNKEL (reference sequence). This CDR3 contains 20 residues. J gave up 0 bases and V 0 bases, and 7 bases lay outside the gene matches. This sequence was found in a woman aged 25 to 39 with acute COVID-19. The sample was PBMCs or T cells enriched from blood (not recorded which). The chain links TRBV3-1 (or the pseudogene TRBV3-2) to TRBJ2-6; 11 bases agree with TRBD1. CDR3 loop: CASSQDRGQGAISGANVLTF. In DNA, the CDR3 is TGTGCCAGCAGCCAAGATCGTGGACAGGGGGCTATCTCTGGGGCCAACGTCCTGACTTTC.